This is a list of T cell receptor beta chains from one sample in a study of control samples from healthy donors and cancer patients. Here immunoSEQ multiplex PCR was the method, and the copy in TCRdb shows in-frame clones only, minus some. The sample has about 150,000 clones; just under 95% are singletons. The sequencing sample was made of blood. The receptors originated from a man between 35 and 55 years old in good health. The CDR3 runs from the conserved cysteine through the conserved F or W. A D gene is named only where the DNA matches it firmly. Rows give clone size only sometimes, using once, few, many, or a class for an expanded clone.

-,TRBV11-2,TRBJ1-1,-,13,TGTGCCAGCAGCTTAGATCGGGCAGGGAATGCTTTCTTT,CASSLDRAGNAFF
TRBD1,TRBV18,TRBJ1-1,-,14,TGTGCCAGCGGGGCGGGACAGCAGAACACTGAAGCTTTCTTT,CASGAGQQNTEAFF
TRBD1,TRBV27,TRBJ1-2,-,14,TGTGCCAGCAGTGGGACAGGGGGTAACTATGGCTACACCTTC,CASSGTGGNYGYTF
-,TRBV6-1,TRBJ1-5,-,16,TGTGCCAGCAGTGATGAGGGGGAATATAGCAATCAGCCCCAGCATTTT,CASSDEGEYSNQPQHF
-,TRBV28,TRBJ2-1,-,11,TGTGCCAGCAGTTTAGGAAATGAGCAGTTCTTC,CASSLGNEQFF
TRBD1,TRBV11-2,TRBJ1-2,-,17,TGTGCCAGCAGCTCATACGGCGACAGGGGGCTTCTGGGTGGCTACACCTTC,CASSSYGDRGLLGGYTF
-,TRBV7-8,TRBJ2-4,once,16,TGTGCCAGCAGCTCACCGGGAGCCAGAGCCAAAAACATTCAGTACTTC,CASSSPGARAKNIQYF
TRBD1,TRBV5-1,TRBJ1-6,-,13,TGCGCCAGCGGGGACAGGGACAATTCACCCCTCCACTTT,CASGDRDNSPLHF
-,TRBV6-1,TRBJ1-3,-,16,TGTGCCAGCAGTGAAGTGGTGCAGGGGCAAGGAAACACCATATATTTT,CASSEVVQGQGNTIYF
-,TRBV19,TRBJ1-5,-,12,TGTGCCAGTACCGGGATAAATCAGCCCCAGCATTTT,CASTGINQPQHF
-,TRBV6-2/TRBV6-3,TRBJ1-5,-,12,TGTGCCAGCAGTTTCTCGGGTCAGCCCCAGCATTTT,CASSFSGQPQHF
-,TRBV4-1,TRBJ1-6,-,14,TGCGCCAGCAGCCAAGTGGGGGGGAATTCACCCCTCCACTTT,CASSQVGGNSPLHF
-,TRBV4-1,TRBJ1-5,-,15,TGCGCCAGCAGCCAAAACGCGGGTGGGAATCAGCCCCAGCATTTT,CASSQNAGGNQPQHF
-,TRBV19,TRBJ2-3,-,14,TGTGCCAGTGAACAGGGGGAGGGGACAGATACGCAGTATTTT,CASEQGEGTDTQYF
TRBD1,TRBV19,TRBJ1-5,once,16,TGTGCCAGTAGGATGGGGACAGACGAATTCGGTCAGCCCCAGCATTTT,CASRMGTDEFGQPQHF
-,TRBV4-3,TRBJ1-6,-,13,TGCGCCAGCAGCCAGGCCTATAATTCACCCCTCCACTTT,CASSQAYNSPLHF
-,TRBV24-1,TRBJ2-5,-,15,TGTGCCACCAGTGATCCCGGGACGGGACAAGAGACCCAGTACTTC,CATSDPGTGQETQYF
-,TRBV12-3/TRBV12-4,TRBJ1-2,-,13,TGTGCCAGCAGTTTGCGGGGGAACTATGGCTACACCTTC,CASSLRGNYGYTF
-,TRBV6-2/TRBV6-3,TRBJ2-1,-,14,TGTGCCAGCAGTTACTCGACACAGAAGTCTGGCCGGTTCTTC,CASSYSTQKSGRFF
-,TRBV7-9,TRBJ2-7,-,17,TGTGCCAGCAGCCCGACGGGACAAGCGAACACCCACTACGAGCAGTACTTC,CASSPTGQANTHYEQYF
TRBD1,TRBV27,TRBJ1-1,-,15,TGTGCCAGCAGGGGGACAGCCTACATGAACACTGAAGCTTTCTTT,CASRGTAYMNTEAFF
-,TRBV2,TRBJ1-2,-,15,TGTGCCAGCAGTATATTACGGGGGGCAGACTATGGCTACACCTTC,CASSILRGADYGYTF
TRBD2,TRBV7-2,TRBJ2-1,-,16,TGTGCCAGCAGCCCGTTGACTAGCGGGGGCCGTAATGAGCAGTTCTTC,CASSPLTSGGRNEQFF
TRBD1,TRBV6-5,TRBJ2-1,-,14,TGTGCCAGCAGTACCGGGACAGGGAGAAATGAGCAGTTCTTC,CASSTGTGRNEQFF
-,TRBV7-9,TRBJ1-6,-,14,TGTGCCAGCAGCGTACAGGGTTTGATTTCACCCCTCCACTTT,CASSVQGLISPLHF
-,TRBV19,TRBJ1-2,once,13,TGTGCCAGTAGTATGGGTGTGAACTATGGCTACACCTTC,CASSMGVNYGYTF
-,TRBV5-6,TRBJ2-7,-,15,TGTGCCAGCAGCTTGGGACAACGTCGGCGAAACGAGCAGTACTTC,CASSLGQRRRNEQYF
-,TRBV28,TRBJ1-3,-,14,TGTGCCAGCAGAAACTCAGGGGCCGGAAACACCATATATTTT,CASRNSGAGNTIYF
-,TRBV29-1,TRBJ2-2,once,12,TGCAGCGTTGAAGTAGAGCCCGGGGAGCTGTTTTTT,CSVEVEPGELFF
-,TRBV6-5,TRBJ1-1,-,13,TGTGCCAGCAGTACGACAGTGAACACTGAAGCTTTCTTT,CASSTTVNTEAFF
-,TRBV11-2,TRBJ1-1,-,16,TGTGCCAGCAGCTCGGGGACGGAGCACCAGAACACTGAAGCTTTCTTT,CASSSGTEHQNTEAFF
TRBD2,TRBV18,TRBJ2-7,-,17,TGTGCCAGCTCACCACCCGGGGGTCTAGCGGGGCGTCTGGAGCAGTACTTC,CASSPPGGLAGRLEQYF
TRBD1,TRBV27,TRBJ1-2,-,16,TGTGCCAGCAGTTTAGGAGGGACAGGGACGCACTATGGCTACACCTTC,CASSLGGTGTHYGYTF
-,TRBV9,TRBJ2-3,few,16,TGTGCCAGCAGCGTTCAAGCGGTTCTTAGCACAGATACGCAGTATTTT,CASSVQAVLSTDTQYF
TRBD1,TRBV29-1,TRBJ2-2,-,15,TGCAGCGCGTTGGTGGACAGGAGGAACACCGGGGAGCTGTTTTTT,CSALVDRRNTGELFF
-,TRBV19,TRBJ1-2,-,17,TGTGCCAGTAGTCCCGGAGACACAGGGAAGAGACGTAATGGCTACACCTTC,CASSPGDTGKRRNGYTF
TRBD1,TRBV19,TRBJ2-7,-,15,TGTGCCAGTAGTCCCGGACAGGGACTGTCCTACGAGCAGTACTTC,CASSPGQGLSYEQYF
TRBD1,TRBV4-3,TRBJ2-7,once,16,TGCGCCAGCAGCCACGCCGTCGGGACAGGTTTACACGAGCAGTACTTC,CASSHAVGTGLHEQYF
TRBD1,TRBV19,TRBJ1-1,-,15,TGTGCCAGTAGTATCCGAGGGGGCCAAGGCACTGAAGCTTTCTTT,CASSIRGGQGTEAFF
-,TRBV11-3,TRBJ2-7,-,15,TGTGCCAGCAGCGCCCGAGGGGGGCCCGCCTACGAGCAGTACTTC,CASSARGGPAYEQYF
TRBD1,TRBV19,TRBJ1-2,-,12,TGTGCCAGTACTACAGGGGCCTATGGCTACACCTTC,CASTTGAYGYTF
TRBD1,TRBV18,TRBJ1-1,-,18,TGTGCCAGCTCACCTAACCGGCAGGGGGGGGGAGAGAACACTGAAGCTTTCTTT,CASSPNRQGGGENTEAFF